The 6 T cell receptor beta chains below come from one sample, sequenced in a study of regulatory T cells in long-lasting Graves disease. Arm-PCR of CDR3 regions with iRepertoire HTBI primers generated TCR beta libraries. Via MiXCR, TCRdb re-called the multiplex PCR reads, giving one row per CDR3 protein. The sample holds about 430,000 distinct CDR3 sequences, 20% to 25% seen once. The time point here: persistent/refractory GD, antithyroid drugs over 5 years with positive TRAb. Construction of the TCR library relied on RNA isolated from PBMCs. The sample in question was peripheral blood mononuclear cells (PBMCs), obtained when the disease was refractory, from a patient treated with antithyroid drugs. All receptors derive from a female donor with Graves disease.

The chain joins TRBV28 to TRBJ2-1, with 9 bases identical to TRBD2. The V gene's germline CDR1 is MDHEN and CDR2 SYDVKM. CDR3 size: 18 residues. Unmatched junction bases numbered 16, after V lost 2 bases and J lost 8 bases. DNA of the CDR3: TGTGCCAGCAGTTTAAGATCCTTGGGCGGGAGGGCCCATCATGAGCAGTTCTTC. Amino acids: CASSLRSLGGRAHHEQFF.

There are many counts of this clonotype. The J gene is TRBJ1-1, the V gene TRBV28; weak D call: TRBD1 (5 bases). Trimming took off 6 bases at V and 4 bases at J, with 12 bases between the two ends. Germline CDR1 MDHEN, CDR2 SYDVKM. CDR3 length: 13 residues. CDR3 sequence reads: CASRHGGGTEAFF. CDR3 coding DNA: TGTGCCAGCAGACACGGGGGGGGCACTGAAGCTTTCTTT.

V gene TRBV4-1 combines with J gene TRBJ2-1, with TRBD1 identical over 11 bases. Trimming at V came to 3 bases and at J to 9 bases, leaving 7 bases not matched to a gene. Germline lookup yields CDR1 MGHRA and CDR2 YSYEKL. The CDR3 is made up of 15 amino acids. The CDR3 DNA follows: TGCGCCAGCAGCCAGGCCGGGACAGGGGGAAGTGAGCAGTTCTTC. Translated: CASSQAGTGGSEQFF.

CDR3 nucleotides: TGTGCCATCAGTGAGTCGATAGGGACTAGTCACTACGAGCAGTACTTC. Translation gives CAISESIGTSHYEQYF. V gene TRBV10-3 combines with J gene TRBJ2-7; 8 bases are shared with TRBD2. V gave up 0 bases and J gave up 3 bases; unmatched junction bases: 7. This CDR3 has 16 residues. From germline, CDR1 is ENHRY and CDR2 SYGVKD.

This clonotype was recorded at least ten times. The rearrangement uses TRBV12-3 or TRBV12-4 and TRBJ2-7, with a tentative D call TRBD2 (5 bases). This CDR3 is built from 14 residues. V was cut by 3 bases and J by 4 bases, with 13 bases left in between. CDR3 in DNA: TGTGCCAGCAGTTTCGATGACGGAGGTTACGAGCAGTACTTC. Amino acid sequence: CASSFDDGGYEQYF.

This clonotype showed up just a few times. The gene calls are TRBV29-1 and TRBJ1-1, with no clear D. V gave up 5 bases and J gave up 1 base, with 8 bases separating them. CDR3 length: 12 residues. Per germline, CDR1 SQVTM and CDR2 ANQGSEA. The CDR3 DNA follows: TGCAGCGTTTTTTCTGGGAACACTGAAGCTTTCTTT. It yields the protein CSVFSGNTEAFF.